This T cell receptor beta chain came from a study of shared clonotypes between healthy human individuals. Positively selected for CCR7, the CD45RO-negative cells used as naive CD8 cells excluded terminally differentiated effector memory CD45RA+ cells. Data came from immunoSEQ multiplex PCR; TCRdb stores just in-frame clones and leaves some out. The sample gives some 1,900,000 clones, approximately 94% of which show up once; 1.2% is in the top ten. CDR1 is GTSNPN, CDR2 SVGIG, per germline (reference sequence). The CDR3 runs to 16 residues. V lost 4 bases and J lost 4, with 20 bases in between. This receptor was taken from a man between 18 and 29 years old in good health. The specimen was naive CD8+ T cells sorted from blood. J is TRBJ1-5 and V is TRBV30; no definite D call. The CDR3 sequence: CAWISPRLETNQPQHF. The DNA for the CDR3 is TGTGCCTGGATCAGCCCCCGCTTGGAGACTAATCAGCCCCAGCATTTT.